This T cell receptor beta chain was retrieved from a study of response to subunit inactivated influenza vaccine (dated by TCRdb to the late 2010s). The study in broad terms: Deep quantitative T cell receptor repertoire profiling was used in the study to track responses to a trivalent subunit inactivated influenza vaccine. Points the paper makes about the study in general: The authors suggested that each seasonal influenza vaccination may recruit only a limited number of new T cells.

Libraries were made using RT-PCR. Sequencing was performed on an Illumina HiSeq 2500. TCRdb passed the public sequencing reads through fastp at Q25 and MiXCR, retaining productive beta sequences. Duplicate CDR3 protein sequences are folded into a single record with the most common DNA and genes. Across this sample there are 450,000 to 600,000 distinct CDR3 sequences, with about 7.2% seen only once. Around 12% of the sample lies in the top ten. With respect to this clonotype: It has no known antigen specificity. One base away there is no much larger clone; base qualities are not given.

The specimen comprised PBMCs from blood, sampled roughly 24 months after vaccination. This receptor was obtained from a man between 50 and 69 years old who received an inactivated influenza vaccine. Donor details come from another sample of the same person, matched by shared clones.

The nucleotides read TGCGCCAGCAGCTTGGTGTCAGGGTCTGGCTACACCTTC. The resulting protein is CASSLVSGSGYTF. Recombination linked TRBV5-1 to TRBJ1-2, and perhaps TRBD1 as D gene, on 5 matching bases. CDR1 is given as SGHRS and CDR2 as YFSETQ, both from the germline V gene. Counted from cysteine to phenylalanine, this CDR3 has 13 amino acids. CDR3 DNA is the only sequence kept; it has 39 bases, read in frame from the first base. V is reduced by 0 bases and J by 7 bases, leaving a spacing of 10 bases between them.